Here is one T cell receptor (beta chain) with its context. Its target is not known. Relative to the germline gene, one junction end is altered; a read error may explain this. There were no participants with HIV treated outside the United States. Samples held roughly 1-11 million cryopreserved PBMC, and DNA extraction followed. The sample is drawn from a study of long-term antiretroviral therapy in people with HIV. Overall study findings and caveats: Relative to transplant donor controls, diversity remained lower despite increasing after ART. The study collected blood between about 2004 and 2017, possibly under older ART regimens.

Survey-level resolution applied to immunoSEQ assay v3.0. Sequencing used immunoSEQ multiplex PCR; TCRdb keeps in-frame clones, though not all of them. Here the sample spans 44,000 or so clones, 90% to 95% being singletons. The CDR3 covers 13 residues. The V gene's germline CDR1 is SGHVS and CDR2 FQNEAQ. The chain is built from TRBV7-8 and TRBJ1-1, with D unclear. Specimen: unsorted PBMCs, collected 3.7 years after starting antiretroviral therapy. The TCR sequence derives from a woman aged 45-65 years with HIV. The CDR3 sequence is CASSLRPVAEAFF. The DNA of the CDR3 is TGTGCCAGCAGCTTACGTCCTGTAGCTGAGGCTTTCTTT.